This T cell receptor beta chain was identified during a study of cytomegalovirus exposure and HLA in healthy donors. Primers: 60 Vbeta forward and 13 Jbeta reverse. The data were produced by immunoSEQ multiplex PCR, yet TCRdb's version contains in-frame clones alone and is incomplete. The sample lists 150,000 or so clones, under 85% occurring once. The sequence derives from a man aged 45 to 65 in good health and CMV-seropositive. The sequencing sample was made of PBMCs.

The CDR3 is CASSSGGGAPYNEQFF. DNA for the CDR3: TGTGCCAGCTCATCGGGCGGGGGGGCCCCCTACAATGAGCAGTTCTTC. V is TRBV7-2 and J is TRBJ2-1; 9 nucleotides match TRBD2. The V segment lost 8 bases and the J segment 2 bases; nucleotides outside the gene matches: 10. The CDR3 contains 16 residues. Germline CDR1 SGHTA, CDR2 FQGNSA.